These 2 T cell receptor beta chains originate from one sample sequenced in a study of PD-1 blockade in mismatch repair-deficient tumors. Some clones are missing from TCRdb's copy, which holds only in-frame ones; the method was immunoSEQ multiplex PCR. The sample yields 8,500 to 10,000 clones, 75% to 90% seen once. These TCRs' antigens remain unknown. Sample time point: approximately 10-day in vitro stimulation with candidate neoantigen peptide 2. The sequencing used cells cultured in vitro, collected from a patient treated with pembrolizumab. These receptors were taken from an adult with mismatch repair-deficient cancer.

This clone was recorded a few times. V usage is TRBV25-1 and J usage is TRBJ1-6; D gene uncertain. The CDR3 totals 15 residues. Germline-derived CDR1 and CDR2 are MGHDK and SYGVNS. The V gene lost 3 bases and the J gene lost 0 bases, with 6 bases spanning the gap. CDR3 in DNA: TGTGCCAGCAGTGAGATGAGCTCCTATAATTCACCCCTCCACTTT. Translating it yields CASSEMSSYNSPLHF.

The chain couples TRBV7-9 to TRBJ1-1; D unresolved. The germline V and J ends were trimmed by 5 bases and 0 bases, with 7 bases remaining between them. This CDR3 is built from 13 residues. Germline values: CDR1 SEHNR, CDR2 FQNEAQ (reference sequence). The CDR3 spells CASSDGMNTEAFF. CDR3 bases: TGTGCCAGCAGCGACGGAATGAACACTGAAGCTTTCTTT.